This section outlines one T cell receptor beta chain sequence together with its context. In its sample, this clonotype was seen a few times. Its antigen is unknown. No much larger clonotype is one base removed from it; base qualities were not supplied. The sample belongs to a study of regulatory T cells in long-lasting Graves disease (dated by TCRdb to the early 2020s). With regard to the full study: Persistent Graves' disease was defined as antithyroid drug treatment for over 5 years with persistently positive TSH receptor autoantibodies. The study took place in China and was registered as a clinical trial. A total of roughly 35 samples underwent TCR sequencing: some 13 from persistent and roughly 20 from newly diagnosed Graves' disease patients. Persistent Graves' disease patients were compared with newly diagnosed Graves' disease patients by peripheral blood TCR sequencing and RNA sequencing. In the clinical cohort, patients with persistent Graves' disease had used antithyroid drugs for an average of roughly ten years. Overall results and qualifications from the work: Sequencing and analysis were limited to the TCR beta chain. Patients with persistent disease shared more public clonotypes (under 3,000) than newly diagnosed patients did (approximately 990). The study examined only peripheral blood because the primary lesion, thyroid tissue, could not be accessed. The authors noted that the small sample size was a limitation that may lower accuracy. Persistent Graves' disease patients showed lower TCR Shannon entropy and fewer highly expanded clones than newly diagnosed patients, suggesting clonal expansion.

In light of the paper, this sample's time point label describes: persistent/refractory GD, antithyroid drugs over 5 years with positive TRAb. RNA was extracted from PBMCs in TRIzol for both TCR sequencing and RNA sequencing. The diagnosis of Graves' disease followed American Thyroid Association guidelines. The patients came from an endocrinology department in Xi'an, China. From each patient, approximately 10 milliliters of peripheral blood was collected into an EDTA anticoagulant tube. PBMCs were isolated by Ficoll Paque Plus density gradient separation without further T cell sorting. An Agilent 2100 Bioanalyzer and agarose gel were used to check RNA quality, while a NanoDrop 2000 measured RNA concentration. Library construction relied on multiplex PCR. TCRdb names Illumina HiSeq 4000 as the instrument used. iRepertoire HTBI primers and Arm-PCR amplification of CDR3 regions were used to construct TCR beta libraries. Gel purification was performed on PCR products prior to sequencing. In the paper's pipeline: Gene usage analysis of CDR3 amino acid clonotypes used the 60 to 75 TRBV and about 13 TRBJ segments found across samples. COPE and FqMerger were used to merge filtered high-quality paired reads into contigs. BLAST was used to align contigs to the IMGT TRBV, TRBD and TRBJ reference genes, and CDR3 was defined following IMGT. Clonotypes above 0.1% frequency were classified as highly expanded clones. Shannon entropy was used to measure repertoire diversity, and the Gini coefficient was used to measure V-J evenness. A clonotype was considered public if more than one individual shared it. The public reads were reanalyzed by TCRdb: fastp trimming at Q25, MiXCR alignment, in-frame beta chains only. Each record represents a unique CDR3 protein, reported with the most common genes and DNA among its rows. The V and J calls were determined by TCRdb, not by the authors. This sample gives 700,000 or so distinct CDR3 sequences in total; around 30% of them show up just once. 40% to 55% of the sample belongs to the ten largest clones.

This clonotype originated in a female donor with Graves disease. The specimen was peripheral blood mononuclear cells (PBMCs), collected when the disease was refractory, from a patient treated with antithyroid drugs.

Here is the DNA: TGTGCCAGCAGCCGCGCTGGACTAGCGGGGTACCAAGAGACCCAGTACTTC. This sequence encodes CASSRAGLAGYQETQYF. The V and J segments used are TRBV28 and TRBJ2-5; a stretch of 12 junction bases matches TRBD2. The germline V gene encodes CDR1 MDHEN and CDR2 SYDVKM. The CDR3 numbers 17 residues from cysteine through phenylalanine. Only the CDR3 DNA stays, 51 bases, in frame from base 1. From V the trimming removes 6 bases and from J it removes 0 bases, while the gene matches leave 8 bases of the junction unaccounted for.